This T cell receptor beta chain was found in a study of vaccination and CD4 T cells after COVID-19 (dated by TCRdb to 2021 to 2024). Regarding the complete study: SARS-CoV-2 positivity had been established in the convalescent patients by nasal swab PCR, and mild disease was recorded in eight to ten of these patients and severe disease in one. Six males and four females were included in the convalescent cohort, with two Hispanic individuals, seven Caucasians, two Asians and one multiracial person represented. Participants received two doses of either the Pfizer-BioNTech BNT162b2 vaccine (n=8) or the Moderna mRNA-1273 vaccine (n=2). Post-COVID blood samples from convalescent patients were collected a median of around 100 days after diagnosis, with a range of roughly 30 to 170 days. Post-vaccine blood samples were taken a median of 72 days after the second vaccine dose, with a range of roughly 13 to 250 days. Overlapping spike peptide pools from SARS-CoV-2 and from the common cold coronaviruses HCoV-NL63, HCoV-OC43 and HCoV-229E were used as culture stimuli. Control cultures received a CEFX viral epitope pool as the positive control, an HIV-1 Nef peptide pool as the negative control, or no peptide. In around nine COVID-19 convalescent patients and several infection-naive healthy vaccine recipients, the spike-specific CD4+ TCR repertoire before mRNA vaccination was compared with the repertoire after mRNA vaccination. What the authors observed across the whole study: The number of convalescent patients in the study was relatively small, and the study did not examine early timepoints following natural infection. Of the vaccine-specific clones found in convalescent patients, nearly all (304 of 307) were mono-reactive for SARS-CoV-2 spike instead of being cross-reactive with common cold coronaviruses. Although the median number of SARS-CoV-2-reactive clonotypes went up from 21 after infection to more than 30 after vaccination, the increase was not significant. Among convalescent patients, a median about 90% of the SARS-CoV-2-reactive clones seen after vaccination appeared only after vaccination, which suggests priming specific to the vaccine.

CDR1 MNHEY and CDR2 SMNVEV are derived from the germline V gene (reference sequence). The CDR3 has 14 amino acids, counting the end cysteine and phenylalanine. The only DNA kept is the CDR3, 42 bases in frame from the first base. The germline V and J ends show losses of 6 bases and 2 bases respectively, and no gene match explains 1 base of the junction. A note on this clonotype: No antigen is known for it. No base-level quality is on record; no much larger clone is a single base apart.

Receptors were amplified or captured by PCR. DNA from cultured CD4+ T cells was subjected to TCR sequencing with the Oncomine TCR Beta short-read assay at the Johns Hopkins FTIC core. Genomic DNA was extracted from the cultured CD4+ T cells with the QIAamp micro DNA kit. Oncomine TCR Beta libraries from cultured CD4+ T cells were pooled with unique dual indexes and sequenced on an Illumina iSeq 100. Per the source publication's procedure: Non-productive sequences were removed, and CDR3s that did not start with C, did not end with F or W, or were shorter than 7 amino acids were discarded. Antigen-specific clonotypes were identified with the MANAFEST web application by comparing peptide-stimulated wells with reference and other culture wells. An FDR below 0.05, an odds ratio above 5, and a productive frequency above 0.1% in at least two of three replicate wells were required for clones to be considered positive. Clonotypes that were significantly expanded in both SARS-CoV-2 spike wells and at least one common cold coronavirus spike condition were defined as cross-reactive. Similarity between CDR3 sequences was evaluated in R version 3.6.1 using Levenshtein distances (stringdist) and unrooted phylogenetic trees (ape). The raw public data were reprocessed by TCRdb itself: fastp quality trimming at Q25, MiXCR clonotype calling, in-frame beta chains only. Rows with one shared CDR3 protein collapse into an entry with the most common genes and DNA. TCRdb's processing, not the study's, gives the V and J calls here. The sample table contains about 20,000 distinct CDR3 sequences; only one count was recorded for roughly three fifths of them. About 8.2% of the sample goes to the ten largest clones.

What the treatment or condition label conveys for this sample: roughly 11-day PBMC culture with coronavirus spike peptide pools or control peptides (ViraFEST assay). The ViraFEST assay, used in the study, expanded antigen-specific T cells with peptide pools and then identified the expanded clonotypes through TCR sequencing. Positive SARS-CoV-2 PCR tests in the convalescent patients dated from March to December 2020, before Alpha, Beta and Delta variants emerged in the United States. PBMCs were cultured at about 2 million per well in IMDM supplemented with approximately 5% human AB serum and around 9.5 IU/ml IL-2, with about 10 ug/ml peptide pools added. Half of the culture medium was replaced with fresh IL-2-containing medium on days 3 and 7. Once the cells had been in culture for ten to eleven days, the EasySep CD4+ T cell isolation kit was used to isolate CD4+ T cells by negative selection. PBMCs were separated from whole blood using Ficoll-Paque Plus gradient centrifugation and then either used fresh or cryopreserved at -140C. In general, triplicate wells were set up for every culture condition.

The clonotype was recovered from a human donor who had recovered from COVID-19. The material sequenced was CD4+ T cells from blood, cultured in vitro. The chain links TRBV27 with TRBJ2-2, with 9 bases aligning to TRBD1. The sequenced DNA: TGTGCCAGCAGGGGACAGGGAAACACCGGGGAGCTGTTTTTT. Translated, this is CASRGQGNTGELFF.